These T cell receptor beta chains were read from a single sample in a study of T-cell memory formation after mild COVID-19. TCRdb reprocessed the 5' RACE reads via MiXCR and lists one record per CDR3 protein. The repertoire holds around 150,000 distinct CDR3 sequences, with around 10% as singletons. The sequencing input was PBMCs or a T cell subset sorted from them (not recorded which). These receptors were taken from a man between 18 and 29 years old who had mild COVID-19 (a few samples of this study predate the infection). Cell type and time point are not known. The CDR3 runs from the conserved cysteine through the conserved F or W. A D gene is named only where the DNA matches it firmly. Only some rows state a clone size, as once, few, many or a class for expanded clones.

abundance,d_gene,v_gene,j_gene,CDR3aa,CDR3nt
few,TRBD1,TRBV7-2,TRBJ1-1,CASSRQGTNTEAFF,TGTGCCAGCAGCCGACAGGGTACGAACACTGAAGCTTTCTTT
NA,TRBD1,TRBV10-2,TRBJ1-5,CASGDRVQPQHF,TGCGCCAGCGGAGACAGGGTTCAGCCCCAGCATTTT
many,NA,TRBV5-1,TRBJ2-1,CASSLLGGSYNEQFF,TGCGCCAGCAGCTTGTTAGGGGGCTCCTACAATGAGCAGTTCTTC
few,NA,TRBV21-1,TRBJ1-5,CARPGFHQPQHF,TGTGCCCGCCCGGGGTTTCATCAGCCCCAGCATTTT
few,NA,TRBV21-1,TRBJ2-1,CASSISWTSGASYNEQFF,TGTGCCAGCAGCATAAGCTGGACTAGCGGTGCCTCCTACAATGAGCAGTTCTTC
NA,TRBD2,TRBV18,TRBJ2-3,CASSPLLGTSGGPEQYF,TGTGCCAGCTCACCCCTACTCGGGACTAGCGGGGGCCCGGAACAGTATTTT
NA,NA,TRBV20-1,TRBJ1-2,CSATGMGNYGYTF,TGCAGTGCTACAGGGATGGGTAACTATGGCTACACCTTC
few,NA,TRBV12-3/TRBV12-4,TRBJ2-5,CASGGGRETQYF,TGTGCCAGCGGGGGGGGCCGGGAGACCCAGTACTTC
few,TRBD1,TRBV29-1,TRBJ1-2,CSVGTGVDYGYTF,TGCAGCGTAGGGACAGGGGTCGACTATGGCTACACCTTC
few,NA,TRBV20-1,TRBJ1-5,CSAGPRPQHF,TGCAGTGCTGGCCCAAGGCCCCAGCATTTT
NA,NA,TRBV30,TRBJ1-1,CAWMKSSGLKAEAFF,TGTGCCTGGATGAAGTCTTCGGGGTTGAAGGCTGAAGCTTTCTTT
NA,TRBD1,TRBV9,TRBJ2-5,CASSVTGTDQETQYF,TGTGCCAGCAGCGTAACCGGGACAGATCAAGAGACCCAGTACTTC
many,NA,TRBV7-8,TRBJ2-5,CASSLPRQDSQYF,TGTGCCAGCAGCTTACCCCGACAGGACTCCCAGTACTTC
NA,NA,TRBV20-1,TRBJ1-2,CSAFVRGLDLRGYTF,TGCAGTGCTTTTGTCCGCGGGTTGGATCTCCGGGGCTACACCTTC
NA,NA,TRBV20-1,TRBJ1-4,CSAEQKTNEKLFF,TGCAGTGCGGAACAGAAGACTAATGAAAAACTGTTTTTT
NA,NA,TRBV7-2,TRBJ2-5,CASSLGGPETQYF,TGTGCCAGCAGCTTAGGAGGACCGGAGACCCAGTACTTC
few,NA,TRBV27,TRBJ1-2,CASSLAGQVGANYGYTF,TGTGCCAGCAGTTTGGCAGGTCAGGTTGGAGCTAACTATGGCTACACCTTC
NA,NA,TRBV7-3,TRBJ2-7,CASSPEPRGEQYF,TGTGCCAGCAGCCCTGAACCAAGAGGGGAGCAGTACTTC
NA,NA,TRBV6-5,TRBJ1-6,CASSYFSLSQGNSPLHF,TGTGCCAGCAGTTATTTTAGTCTGAGTCAGGGGAATTCACCCCTCCACTTT
NA,NA,TRBV11-1,TRBJ2-2,CASSTTGELFF,TGTGCCAGCAGCACCACCGGGGAGCTGTTTTTT
many,TRBD1,TRBV3-1,TRBJ1-6,CASSQAGTGGSPLHF,TGTGCCAGCAGCCAGGCCGGGACAGGGGGGTCACCCCTCCACTTT
few,NA,TRBV6-2/TRBV6-3,TRBJ2-5,CASTRRQETQYF,TGTGCCAGCACCCGGCGCCAAGAGACCCAGTACTTC
few,TRBD2,TRBV5-1,TRBJ2-3,CASSEGLETDTQYF,TGCGCCAGCAGCGAGGGACTAGAAACAGATACGCAGTATTTT
few,NA,TRBV18,TRBJ2-2,CASSLRGRDGELFF,TGTGCCAGCTCCCTCAGGGGTCGCGACGGGGAGCTGTTTTTT
NA,NA,TRBV5-1,TRBJ2-3,CASTGGEHTDTQYF,TGCGCCAGCACCGGCGGGGAGCACACAGATACGCAGTATTTT
NA,TRBD2,TRBV7-2,TRBJ2-3,CASSLELAGGRDTQYF,TGTGCCAGCAGCTTAGAGCTAGCGGGGGGGCGGGATACGCAGTATTTT
few,TRBD2,TRBV12-3/TRBV12-4,TRBJ2-1,CASSRGTSGGPPYSEQFF,TGTGCCAGCAGTCGCGGGACTAGCGGGGGGCCCCCTTACAGTGAGCAGTTCTTC
many,TRBD2,TRBV20-1,TRBJ2-5,CSASKGGSSQETQYF,TGCAGTGCTAGTAAGGGCGGGAGCTCTCAAGAGACCCAGTACTTC
few,TRBD1,TRBV6-2/TRBV6-3,TRBJ1-5,CASSYGGQGQPQHF,TGTGCCAGCAGTTATGGAGGACAGGGCCAGCCCCAGCATTTT
NA,TRBD2,TRBV7-9,TRBJ2-4,CASSSSGRVLNIQYF,TGTGCCAGCAGCTCTAGCGGCAGGGTTTTAAACATTCAGTACTTC
few,NA,TRBV19,TRBJ1-1,CASSKGRGQGNTEAFF,TGTGCCAGTAGTAAGGGTCGGGGGCAGGGGAACACTGAAGCTTTCTTT
NA,TRBD2,TRBV6-5,TRBJ2-2,CASSSIPGGGINTGELFF,TGTGCCAGCAGTTCCATCCCGGGGGGGGGTATAAACACCGGGGAGCTGTTTTTT
NA,NA,TRBV7-9,TRBJ2-1,CASSLALQPFFF,TGTGCCAGCAGCTTAGCCCTACAGCCATTCTTCTTC
NA,TRBD2,TRBV6-5,TRBJ2-4,CASSPSGVAKNIQYF,TGTGCCAGCAGTCCTAGCGGGGTAGCCAAAAACATTCAGTACTTC
few,NA,TRBV7-2,TRBJ2-1,CASSDALGRRFF,TGTGCCAGCAGCGACGCACTAGGACGGCGGTTCTTC
many,TRBD1,TRBV12-3/TRBV12-4,TRBJ2-3,CASRQGARDTQYF,TGTGCCAGCAGGCAGGGGGCTAGAGATACGCAGTATTTT
many,TRBD1,TRBV15,TRBJ1-5,CATSRTGPGSNQPQHF,TGTGCCACCAGCAGGACAGGGCCCGGGAGCAATCAGCCCCAGCATTTT
NA,NA,TRBV9,TRBJ1-2,CASSVDPGFYGYTF,TGTGCCAGCAGCGTAGACCCAGGGTTTTATGGCTACACCTTC
NA,NA,TRBV10-3,TRBJ2-1,CAISIQASSYNEQFF,TGTGCCATCAGTATACAGGCCAGCTCCTACAATGAGCAGTTCTTC
many,TRBD1,TRBV6-6,TRBJ1-1,CASSTILPRYPGQGAEAFF,TGTGCCAGCAGCACTATTCTCCCTAGATATCCGGGACAGGGGGCTGAAGCTTTCTTT
NA,NA,TRBV25-1,TRBJ2-5,CASSLGTQYF,TGTGCCAGCAGTCTAGGGACCCAGTACTTC
once,NA,TRBV30,TRBJ2-2,CAWSLRGKEAGELFF,TGTGCCTGGAGCCTCAGGGGCAAGGAGGCCGGGGAGCTGTTTTTT
NA,NA,TRBV7-8,TRBJ2-3,CAVRTARGTDTQYF,TGTGCCGTTCGGACAGCTCGAGGCACAGATACGCAGTATTTT
few,TRBD1,TRBV18,TRBJ2-2,CASSRAETRGRFLSNTGELFF,TGTGCCAGCTCACGTGCGGAAACGAGGGGGCGGTTCTTGTCGAACACCGGGGAGCTGTTTTTT
few,TRBD2,TRBV20-1,TRBJ2-1,CSADIAGGSGEQFF,TGCAGTGCCGACATAGCGGGGGGATCGGGTGAGCAGTTCTTC
many,NA,TRBV7-2,TRBJ1-2,CASSLSSFGEGYTF,TGTGCCAGCAGCCTTAGTAGCTTTGGAGAGGGCTACACCTTC
few,TRBD1,TRBV5-1,TRBJ1-1,CASSRQGARDLEAFF,TGCGCCAGCAGCCGACAGGGGGCTCGGGACCTTGAAGCTTTCTTT
few,NA,TRBV25-1,TRBJ1-2,CASSAATGPRESYTF,TGTGCCAGCAGTGCAGCGACAGGCCCCCGAGAAAGCTACACCTTC
many,NA,TRBV5-4,TRBJ2-1,CASSLQGNSYNEQFF,TGTGCCAGCAGCTTGCAGGGGAACTCCTACAATGAGCAGTTCTTC
few,NA,TRBV7-2,TRBJ1-3,CASSSPDGVSGNTIYF,TGTGCCAGCAGCTCTCCGGACGGGGTCTCTGGAAACACCATATATTTT